These 26 T cell receptor beta chains were all obtained from the same sample, sequenced in a study of blood T cell repertoires in COVID-19. TCRdb keeps only in-frame clones here, not all; method: immunoSEQ multiplex PCR. The sample records about 130,000 clones, less than 90% being singletons. Sequencing was performed on peripheral blood. These receptors were obtained from a man in his 70s with acute or convalescent COVID-19.

The rearrangement uses TRBV7-9 and TRBJ1-5; 8 nucleotides agree with TRBD1. V shed 3 bases, J shed 7 bases, and the junction held 8 bases outside the gene matches. CDR1 and CDR2 from the germline V gene are SEHNR and FQNEAQ (reference sequence). The CDR3 consists of 15 residues. CDR3 DNA sequence: TGTGCCAGCAGCTTGGCGACAGGGGTGGGGCAGCCCCAGCATTTT. Its translation: CASSLATGVGQPQHF.

This chain joins TRBV25-1 and TRBJ2-4; possible D gene TRBD1, 6 bases. Deletions cut 2 bases from V and 0 bases from J, with 17 bases between. The length of the CDR3 is 18 residues. The germline CDR1 and CDR2 sequences are MGHDK and SYGVNS. CDR3 region: CASSERDTSPQAKNIQYF. CDR3 nucleotide sequence: TGTGCCAGCAGTGAAAGGGACACCTCGCCCCAAGCCAAAAACATTCAGTACTTC.

The chain joins TRBV5-1 to TRBJ2-1, with 9 positions matching TRBD2. The CDR3 loop spans 16 amino acids. V gave up 4 bases and J gave up 6 bases; unmatched junction bases: 11. Germline CDR1 and CDR2: SGHRS and YFSETQ. CDR3 DNA sequence: TGCGCCAGCAGCACAAGATTAGCGGGGGCCACCAATGAGCAGTTCTTC. Protein product: CASSTRLAGATNEQFF.

The rearrangement joins TRBV2 to TRBJ2-5; no firm D call. Germline V gene lookup returns CDR1 SNHLY and CDR2 FYNNEI. The CDR3 extends over 13 amino acids. The V gene lost 1 base and the J gene lost 9 bases, with 12 bases spanning the gap. The CDR3 DNA follows: TGTGCCAGCAGTGAAGAAGGAACTACACCCCAGTACTTC. Its protein is CASSEEGTTPQYF.

The J gene is TRBJ2-3, the V gene TRBV5-1; 8 nucleotides align to TRBD2. V lost 2 bases and J lost 0; bases outside the gene matches: 2. Per the germline V gene, CDR1 is SGHRS and CDR2 is YFSETQ. CDR3 size: 15 residues. CDR3 protein: CASSLAGVSTDTQYF. The DNA of the CDR3 is TGCGCCAGCAGCTTAGCGGGGGTTAGCACAGATACGCAGTATTTT. The full variable domain, completed using reference TRBV5-1 and TRBJ2-3, is KAGVTQTPRYLIKTRGQQVTLSCSPISGHRSVSWYQQTPGQGLQFLFEYFSETQRNKGNFPGRFSGRQFSNSRSEMNVSTLELGDSALYLCASSLAGVSTDTQYFGPGTRLTVL.

A single count supports this clone. CDR3 in DNA: TGTGCCAGCAGTTCCAGGACAGGGAAAAAACTGTTTTTT. Translation gives CASSSRTGKKLFF. The chain has TRBV6-6 and TRBJ1-4; 8 bases are shared with TRBD1. The length of the CDR3 is 13 residues. V was pared by 4 bases and J by 9 bases, with 4 bases of the junction left unmatched. CDR1 and CDR2 (germline): MNHNY, SVGAGI (reference sequence).

The chain couples TRBV6-5 to TRBJ2-7, with a weak D call TRBD1 (6 bases). The germline CDR1 and CDR2 sequences are MNHEY and SVGAGI. The CDR3 is 11 residues long. The V and J ends lost 9 bases and 2 bases respectively, with 8 bases between them. DNA for the CDR3: TGTGCCAGTACAGGGACCTACGAGCAGTACTTC. It translates to CASTGTYEQYF.

The J gene is TRBJ2-3, the V gene TRBV5-1; D unresolved. The CDR3 totals 14 residues. Trimming removed 0 bases at V and 1 base at J, with 6 bases between. Germline V gene lookup returns CDR1 SGHRS and CDR2 YFSETQ. The CDR3 sequence is CASSLAQGTDTQYF. The CDR3 DNA reads as TGCGCCAGCAGCTTGGCCCAGGGCACAGATACGCAGTATTTT.

The V and J genes are TRBV5-1 and TRBJ2-3; TRBD2 aligns across 7 bases. The germline CDR1 and CDR2 sequences are SGHRS and YFSETQ. The ends lost 1 base at V and 2 bases at J; junction bases unmatched: 10. This CDR3 is 17 amino acids long. CDR3 DNA sequence: TGCGCCAGCAGCTTGAGTTTTTTAAGCGGGAACACAGATACGCAGTATTTT. Translation gives CASSLSFLSGNTDTQYF.

The DNA of the CDR3 is TGTGCCAGCAAGGGAGAGGGATACGGGGTCTATGGCTACACCTTC. The encoded protein is CASKGEGYGVYGYTF. The rearrangement uses TRBV2 and TRBJ1-2, with D unclear. The CDR3 sequence is 15 residues long. The V end lost 7 bases, the J end lost 4 bases, and 19 bases lay between the germline ends. Germline values: CDR1 SNHLY, CDR2 FYNNEI.

The rearrangement uses TRBV4-1 and TRBJ2-7; TRBD1 matches 9 bases. Germline CDR1 is MGHRA and CDR2 is YSYEKL. With V trimmed by 3 bases and J by 4 bases, 7 bases remained unmatched. There are 15 residues in the CDR3. Here the CDR3 DNA reads TGCGCCAGCAGCCACGGGACAGGGAATTGGTACGAGCAGTACTTC. It yields the protein CASSHGTGNWYEQYF.

The chain uses TRBV12-3 or TRBV12-4 and TRBJ2-5; D possibly corresponds to TRBD1 (6 bases). This CDR3 has 13 residues. V lost 5 bases, J lost 1 base, and 8 bases lay in between. This CDR3 reads CASSRTVQETQYF. The CDR3 region has the DNA TGTGCCAGCAGTCGGACAGTCCAAGAGACCCAGTACTTC.

This chain links TRBV3-1 (or the pseudogene TRBV3-2) with TRBJ2-1, with 7 bases aligning to TRBD2. The CDR3 sequence is 16 residues long. Germline V gene lookup returns CDR1 LGHDT and CDR2 YNNKEL (reference sequence). V was clipped by 1 base and J by 9 bases; unmatched bases: 12. The chain's CDR3 is CASSQGVRSGGGEQFF. Written as DNA, the CDR3 is TGTGCCAGCAGCCAAGGAGTCAGGAGTGGGGGGGGTGAGCAGTTCTTC.

The J gene is TRBJ1-1, the V gene TRBV7-2; a possible D gene is TRBD1 (6 bases). Trimming removed 6 bases at V and 4 bases at J, with 15 bases between. The CDR3 runs 14 residues. Germline CDR1 SGHTA, CDR2 FQGNSA. In nucleotides, the CDR3 is TGTGCCAGCAGACTCAGGGGTTTTGGCACTGAAGCTTTCTTT. It codes for CASRLRGFGTEAFF.

The gene calls are TRBV28 and TRBJ2-3; 9 nucleotides align to TRBD2. Germline V lookup: CDR1 MDHEN, CDR2 SYDVKM. This CDR3 is built from 15 residues. V lost 3 bases, J lost 3 bases, and 4 bases stayed unmatched. The CDR3, as DNA: TGTGCCAGCAGTTTCTACAGCGGGGGGACAGATACGCAGTATTTT. Its translation is CASSFYSGGTDTQYF.

J is TRBJ2-1 and V is TRBV15; 7 bases match TRBD1. V shed 6 bases and J 0 bases; nucleotides not matched to a gene: 8. CDR1 is LNHNV and CDR2 is YYDKDF in the germline V gene (reference sequence). The CDR3 consists of 16 residues. CDR3 residues: CATREPDRVSYNEQFF. As DNA, the CDR3 is TGTGCCACCAGAGAACCAGACAGGGTCTCCTACAATGAGCAGTTCTTC.

The chain uses TRBV6-5 and TRBJ1-6; possibly TRBD1 for D (6 bases). The V and J ends lost 7 bases and 6 bases respectively, with 13 bases between them. This CDR3 contains 14 residues. Germline CDR1 MNHEY, CDR2 SVGAGI. DNA of the CDR3: TGTGCCAGCAAAAGCACAGGGACTAATTCACCCCTCCACTTT. It encodes CASKSTGTNSPLHF.

The CDR3 protein is CASSPRTGGDRYTF. The DNA of the CDR3 is TGTGCCAGTAGTCCCCGGACAGGGGGCGATCGCTACACCTTC. The chain couples TRBV19 to TRBJ1-2, with TRBD1 matching 11 bases. J gave up 9 bases and V 5 bases, and 8 bases lay outside the gene matches. Germline CDR1 is LNHDA and CDR2 is SQIVND (reference sequence). The CDR3 length is 14 residues.

The CDR3 loop is CASSYLTVWDYEQYF. The DNA for the CDR3 is TGTGCCAGCAGTTACTTGACAGTGTGGGACTACGAGCAGTACTTC. This chain joins TRBV6-5 and TRBJ2-7, with D perhaps TRBD1 (5 bases). This CDR3 region has 15 residues. Germline CDR1 reads MNHEY; CDR2 reads SVGAGI. V lost 1 base to trimming and J lost 3 bases, with 13 bases between them.

The CDR3 sequence: CASSFTTVQETQYF. DNA of the CDR3: TGTGCCAGCAGCTTCACGACAGTCCAAGAGACCCAGTACTTC. The chain uses TRBV7-2 and TRBJ2-5, with a weak D call TRBD1 (5 bases). The CDR3 has 14 residues. Germline V lookup: CDR1 SGHTA, CDR2 FQGNSA. Trimming took 3 bases from V and 1 from J, leaving 9 bases between them.

The rearrangement joins TRBV19 to TRBJ2-7; 9 nucleotides align to TRBD1. Germline lookup yields CDR1 LNHDA and CDR2 SQIVND (reference sequence). V was pared by 4 bases and J by 5 bases, with 12 bases of the junction left unmatched. This CDR3 is built from 16 residues. The CDR3 coding sequence is TGTGCCAGTAGTAGTCAACAGGGGGCTGGAGTTCACGAGCAGTACTTC. This codes for CASSSQQGAGVHEQYF.

The chain combines TRBV12-3 or TRBV12-4 with TRBJ1-1, with 10 bases identical to TRBD1. With 6 bases clipped from V and 6 bases from J, the junction kept 1 base outside the gene matches. This CDR3 comprises 12 residues. CDR3 protein: CASRGTGAEAFF. The CDR3 coding sequence is TGTGCCAGCAGGGGGACAGGGGCTGAAGCTTTCTTT.

The chain is built from TRBV7-2 and TRBJ1-1; D is uncertain. Trimming cost V 0 bases and J 1 base, with 3 bases left between them. The CDR3 runs to 13 residues. Germline CDR1 SGHTA, CDR2 FQGNSA. CDR3 in DNA: TGTGCCAGCAGCTTAGCCAAGAACACTGAAGCTTTCTTT. Translation gives CASSLAKNTEAFF.

This clone appeared a few times. The V and J genes are TRBV2 and TRBJ1-4; the D gene is possibly TRBD1 (6 bases). The V end was cut by 5 bases, the J end by 8 bases, with 15 bases between. The CDR3 covers 14 residues. Germline CDR1 SNHLY, CDR2 FYNNEI. CDR3 loop: CASSIVGDKEKLFF. CDR3 nucleotides: TGTGCCAGCAGTATTGTTGGGGACAAGGAAAAACTGTTTTTT.

This clone has only a few counts. The chain couples TRBV6-1 to TRBJ2-3; 12 bases map to TRBD2. Germline lookup yields CDR1 MNHNS and CDR2 SASEGT. Trimming took 4 bases from V and 3 from J; bases not matched to a gene: 14. The CDR3 consists of 19 residues. The CDR3 here is CASSVRSPSGGARTDTQYF. In DNA, the CDR3 is TGTGCCAGCAGTGTAAGATCCCCTAGCGGGGGGGCCCGGACAGATACGCAGTATTTT.

With regard to this clone: The sample contains more than one DNA sequence encoding this CDR3. The V gene is TRBV10-2, the J gene TRBJ2-7; possible D gene TRBD1, 5 bases. CDR1 is WSHSY and CDR2 is SAAADI in the germline V gene. The V end lost 2 bases, the J end lost 3 bases, and 5 bases lay between the germline ends. The length of the CDR3 is 12 residues. The CDR3 DNA sequence: TGCGCCAGCAGTGAGCAGGGCTACGAGCAGTACTTC. It specifies CASSEQGYEQYF.